Listed below are T cell receptor beta chains from one sample, sequenced in a study of blood T cell repertoires in COVID-19. Assay: immunoSEQ multiplex PCR; the TCRdb copy retains only in-frame clones and omits some. The sample records roughly 500,000 clones, approximately 91% being singletons. The sample comprised PBMCs or T cells enriched from blood (not recorded which). Receptors originate from a woman aged 55-69 years who had recovered from COVID-19. The CDR3 runs from the conserved cysteine through the conserved F or W. D genes are given only for firm matches. Clone size, where shown, is once, few, many, or a class for clones that have expanded.

size: NA
D: TRBD1
V: TRBV15
J: TRBJ1-4
DNA: TGTGCCACCAGCCGAACAGGCGACAGGGGAGGAGGAAAACTGTTTTTT
CDR3: CATSRTGDRGGGKLFF

size: NA
D: NA
V: TRBV10-1
J: TRBJ2-3
DNA: TGCGCCAGCAGTGAGACTAGCCCGGATACGCAGTATTTT
CDR3: CASSETSPDTQYF

size: NA
D: NA
V: TRBV15
J: TRBJ1-2
DNA: TGTGCCACCAGCAGAGAGAAACCATCACAAATCGCCTATGGCTACACCTTC
CDR3: CATSREKPSQIAYGYTF

size: NA
D: TRBD1
V: TRBV7-8
J: TRBJ1-4
DNA: TGTGCCAGCAGCTTAGGAAGGGGGCGAGAAAAACTGTTTTTT
CDR3: CASSLGRGREKLFF

size: NA
D: TRBD2
V: TRBV19
J: TRBJ2-3
DNA: TGTGCCAGTAGTGGGAGACTAGCGGGGGTGACTACAGATACGCAGTATTTT
CDR3: CASSGRLAGVTTDTQYF

size: NA
D: TRBD1
V: TRBV27
J: TRBJ1-2
DNA: TGTGCCAGCAGTAGCTCGGGACAGGGATCCTATGGCTACACCTTC
CDR3: CASSSSGQGSYGYTF

size: NA
D: TRBD1
V: TRBV10-3
J: TRBJ2-1
DNA: TGTGCCATTACTAGGACAGGGGGCATCGATGAGCAGTTCTTC
CDR3: CAITRTGGIDEQFF

size: once
D: NA
V: TRBV29-1
J: TRBJ1-1
DNA: TGCAGCGTTGAACGGGGGTTGAGGGTGAACACTGAAGCTTTCTTT
CDR3: CSVERGLRVNTEAFF

size: once
D: TRBD1
V: TRBV10-1
J: TRBJ2-1
DNA: TGCGCCAGCAGTCCGGACAGGGGCCCCTACAATGAGCAGTTCTTC
CDR3: CASSPDRGPYNEQFF

size: NA
D: NA
V: TRBV30
J: TRBJ1-5
DNA: TGTGCCTGGAGTCTCGTGAGGAGCAATCAGCCCCAGCATTTT
CDR3: CAWSLVRSNQPQHF

size: NA
D: NA
V: TRBV6-5
J: TRBJ1-6
DNA: TGTGCCAGCAGTTACTCGACAAGCTCCTATAATTCACCCCTCCACTTT
CDR3: CASSYSTSSYNSPLHF

size: NA
D: TRBD2
V: TRBV2
J: TRBJ2-3
DNA: TGTGCCGGCAAGCGGGGGTCTAGCACAGATACGCAGTATTTT
CDR3: CAGKRGSSTDTQYF

size: NA
D: NA
V: TRBV20-1
J: TRBJ2-6
DNA: TGCAGTGCTAGTTATGGGACATCCTCTGGGGCCAACGTCCTGACTTTC
CDR3: CSASYGTSSGANVLTF

size: NA
D: TRBD2
V: TRBV19
J: TRBJ2-2
DNA: TGTGCCAGTAGTACCCAGCGGGGGGGCACCGGGGAGCTGTTTTTT
CDR3: CASSTQRGGTGELFF

size: NA
D: TRBD1
V: TRBV5-4
J: TRBJ2-1
DNA: TGTGCCAGCAGCATGGACAGGCTAGGTGAGCAGTTCTTC
CDR3: CASSMDRLGEQFF

size: NA
D: NA
V: TRBV9
J: TRBJ1-2
DNA: TGTGCCAGCAGCGTAGAGTCCGGGGGACTTCCTCATGGCTACACCTTC
CDR3: CASSVESGGLPHGYTF

size: NA
D: TRBD1
V: TRBV15
J: TRBJ1-2
DNA: TGTGCCACCAGCAGACCGGGACAGGGGAACTATGGCTACACCTTC
CDR3: CATSRPGQGNYGYTF